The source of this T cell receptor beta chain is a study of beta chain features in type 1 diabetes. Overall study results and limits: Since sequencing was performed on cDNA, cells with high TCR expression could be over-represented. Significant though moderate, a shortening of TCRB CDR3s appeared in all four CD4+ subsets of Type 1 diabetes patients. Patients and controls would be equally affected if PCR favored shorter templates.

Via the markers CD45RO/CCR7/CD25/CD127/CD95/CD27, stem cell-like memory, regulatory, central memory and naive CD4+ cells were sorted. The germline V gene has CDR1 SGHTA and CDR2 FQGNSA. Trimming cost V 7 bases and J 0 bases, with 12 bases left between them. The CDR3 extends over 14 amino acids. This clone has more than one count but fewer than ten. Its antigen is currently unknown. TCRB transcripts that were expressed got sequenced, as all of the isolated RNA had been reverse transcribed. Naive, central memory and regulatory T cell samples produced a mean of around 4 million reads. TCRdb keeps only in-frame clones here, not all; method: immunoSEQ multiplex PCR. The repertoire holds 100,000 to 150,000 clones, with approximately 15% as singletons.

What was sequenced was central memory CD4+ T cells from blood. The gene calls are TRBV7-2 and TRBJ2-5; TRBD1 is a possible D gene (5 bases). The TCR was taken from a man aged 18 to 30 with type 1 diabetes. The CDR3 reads CASKGRPYQETQYF. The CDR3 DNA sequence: TGTGCCAGCAAGGGGCGGCCGTACCAAGAGACCCAGTACTTC. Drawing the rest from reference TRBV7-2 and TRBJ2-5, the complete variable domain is GAGVSQSPSNKVTEKGKDVELRCDPISGHTALYWYRQSLGQGLEFLIYFQGNSAPDKSGLPSDRFSAERTGGSVSTLTIQRTQQEDSAVYLCASKGRPYQETQYFGPGTRLLVL.